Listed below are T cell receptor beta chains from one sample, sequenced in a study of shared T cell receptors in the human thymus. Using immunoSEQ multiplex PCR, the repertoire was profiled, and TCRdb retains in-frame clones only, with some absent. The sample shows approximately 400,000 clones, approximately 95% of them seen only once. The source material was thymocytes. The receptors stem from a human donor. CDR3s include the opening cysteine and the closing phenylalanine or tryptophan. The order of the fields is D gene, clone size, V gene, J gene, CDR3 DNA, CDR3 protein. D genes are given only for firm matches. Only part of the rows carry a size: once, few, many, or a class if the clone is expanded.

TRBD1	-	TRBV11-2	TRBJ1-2	TGTGCCAGCAGCCCGGGACAGGGGAACTATGGCTACACCTTC	CASSPGQGNYGYTF
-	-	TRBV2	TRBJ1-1	TGTGCCAGCAGTGATTCATTACCCGGGCCTACCATCACTGAAGCTTTCTTT	CASSDSLPGPTITEAFF
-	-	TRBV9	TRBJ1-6	TGTGCCAGCAGCGAGAGGACAGCCAATTCACCCCTCCACTTT	CASSERTANSPLHF
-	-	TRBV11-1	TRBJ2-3	TGTGCCAGCAGCTTAGCGCTTCTAGCATCGGATACGCAGTATTTT	CASSLALLASDTQYF
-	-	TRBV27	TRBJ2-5	TGTGCCAGCAGTAAAGAGACCCAGTACTTC	CASSKETQYF
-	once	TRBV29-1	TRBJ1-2	TGCAGCGTTGGGGGCGGGGAATTGATCTATGGCTACACCTTC	CSVGGGELIYGYTF
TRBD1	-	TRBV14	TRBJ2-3	TGTGCCAGCAGCCAAGTCAGGACAGGGGGGACTTCAGATACGCAGTATTTT	CASSQVRTGGTSDTQYF
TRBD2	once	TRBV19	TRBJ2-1	TGTGCCAGTAGTACCCCGGGAGGAGACAATGAGCAGTTCTTC	CASSTPGGDNEQFF
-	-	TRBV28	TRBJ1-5	TGTGCCAGCAGTGGGACCCAGCCCAATCAGCCCCAGCATTTT	CASSGTQPNQPQHF
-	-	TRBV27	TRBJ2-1	TGTGCCAGCAGGTCCGGGCCCTACAATGAGCAGTTCTTC	CASRSGPYNEQFF
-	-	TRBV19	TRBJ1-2	TGTGCCAGTAAGGCAGGGTATGGAAACTATGGCTACACCTTC	CASKAGYGNYGYTF
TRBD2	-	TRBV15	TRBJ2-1	TGTGCCACCAGCAGAGTAGGACGGGAGGGCCACGATGAGCAGTTCTTC	CATSRVGREGHDEQFF
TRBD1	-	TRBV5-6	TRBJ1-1	TGTGCCAGCAGCTTGGGCGGGCAGGGGGCCAACACTGAAGCTTTCTTT	CASSLGGQGANTEAFF
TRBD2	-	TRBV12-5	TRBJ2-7	TGTGCTAGTGGGCAAACTCGGACTAGCGGAGGACCGGTCGGCTACGAGCAGTACTTC	CASGQTRTSGGPVGYEQYF
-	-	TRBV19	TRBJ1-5	TGTGCCAGTACAGGGAGGAGCAATCAGCCCCAGCATTTT	CASTGRSNQPQHF
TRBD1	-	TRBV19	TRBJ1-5	TGTGCCAGTAGCAAAGGACAGGGGAATCAGCCCCAGCATTTT	CASSKGQGNQPQHF
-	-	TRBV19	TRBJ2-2	TGTGCCAGTAGTATAGGGACACGGACCGGGGAGCTGTTTTTT	CASSIGTRTGELFF
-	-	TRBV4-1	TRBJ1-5	TGCGCCAGCAGCCAAGAAGCCCAAGGGGAACAGCCCCAGCATTTT	CASSQEAQGEQPQHF